These 23 T cell receptor beta chains share one sample of origin, sequenced in a study of blood T cell repertoires in COVID-19 (TCRdb year 2020). Library creation used the immunoSEQ multiplex PCR assay. TCRdb holds this immuneACCESS table with in-frame rearrangements only. Some clones are missing; in checked studies, unresolved V genes explain under half, and the rest has no known cause. A total of over 250,000 clones appear in this sample, about 86% of them only once. Roughly 14% of the sample is held by the ten biggest clonotypes. What was sequenced was peripheral blood. The receptors were sampled from an older woman with COVID-19, enrolled during active disease.

V usage is TRBV18 and J usage is TRBJ1-1; 8 nucleotides agree with TRBD1. V shed 8 bases, J shed 1 base, and the junction held 6 bases outside the gene matches. The CDR3 is 14 residues long. Looked up from germline, CDR1 is KGHSH and CDR2 is LQKENI. In DNA form, the CDR3 reads TGTGCCAGCGGACAGGGACGGGGGAACACTGAAGCTTTCTTT. This gives the protein CASGQGRGNTEAFF.

The chain employs TRBV5-1 and TRBJ2-2; D possibly corresponds to TRBD2 (5 bases). Per the germline V gene, CDR1 is SGHRS and CDR2 is YFSETQ. The V end lost 1 base, the J end lost 2 bases, and 12 bases lay between the germline ends. The CDR3 length is 16 residues. CDR3 residues: CASSLWGDTNTGELFF. DNA for the CDR3: TGCGCCAGCAGCTTGTGGGGAGACACTAACACCGGGGAGCTGTTTTTT. The variable domain in full, with the rest retrieved from reference TRBV5-1 and TRBJ2-2, is KAGVTQTPRYLIKTRGQQVTLSCSPISGHRSVSWYQQTPGQGLQFLFEYFSETQRNKGNFPGRFSGRQFSNSRSEMNVSTLELGDSALYLCASSLWGDTNTGELFFGEGSRLTVL.

The chain links TRBV28 to TRBJ2-5; weak D call: TRBD1 (6 bases). Looked up from germline, CDR1 is MDHEN and CDR2 is SYDVKM. Deletions cut 6 bases from V and 5 bases from J, with 22 bases between. CDR3 length: 16 residues. The chain's CDR3 is CASSPQGLGVWETQYF. In nucleotides, the CDR3 is TGTGCCAGCAGCCCACAGGGTCTTGGAGTGTGGGAGACCCAGTACTTC.

The chain combines TRBV28 with TRBJ1-1; a weak D match, TRBD1 (6 bases). The CDR3 is 15 amino acids. Germline CDR1 reads MDHEN; CDR2 reads SYDVKM. V lost 5 bases and J lost 13, with 26 bases in between. CDR3 sequence: CASSDRRGGVQVDFF. The CDR3 nucleotides read TGTGCCAGCAGTGACAGGAGAGGGGGGGTACAGGTTGATTTCTTT.

Points on this clone: Other DNA sequences in the same sample also yield this CDR3. This chain uses TRBV12-3 or TRBV12-4 with TRBJ1-2, with 7 positions matching TRBD1. This CDR3 is 13 amino acids long. After removal of 5 bases from V and 8 bases from J, the junction contained 8 bases not matched to a gene. The CDR3 DNA reads as TGTGCCAGCAGTCCTGGACAGGCGTACGGCTACACCTTC. Translated, it gives CASSPGQAYGYTF.

This clone has at least ten counts. The chain uses TRBV4-3 and TRBJ1-2; no firm D call. The V and J ends lost 0 bases and 4 bases respectively, with 12 bases between them. From germline, CDR1 is LGHNA and CDR2 YSLEER. The CDR3 loop spans 15 amino acids. CDR3 coding DNA: TGCGCCAGCAGCCAAGATCGGCAGGTCCTCTATGGCTACACCTTC. Protein product: CASSQDRQVLYGYTF.

The chain has TRBV6-6 and TRBJ2-2; 11 bases are a match to TRBD2. The CDR3 is 16 amino acids. Germline assignment: CDR1 MNHNY and CDR2 SVGAGI (reference sequence). Unmatched junction bases numbered 12, after V lost 9 bases and J lost 6 bases. CDR3 region: CASRRVTSGGAGELFF. CDR3 nucleotide sequence: TGTGCCAGTAGACGAGTCACTAGCGGGGGTGCCGGGGAGCTGTTTTTT.

The CDR3 DNA reads as TGTGCCAGCAGCCAACTAGCGGGGGGGCTCTCCTACGAGCAGTACTTC. This codes for CASSQLAGGLSYEQYF. This rearrangement joins TRBV7-9 to TRBJ2-7; 13 bases are a match to TRBD2. CDR3 length equals 16 residues. Germline V gene lookup returns CDR1 SEHNR and CDR2 FQNEAQ (reference sequence). The V gene end was trimmed by 5 bases and the J gene end by 0 bases; junction bases not matched to a gene: 4.

The chain couples TRBV18 to TRBJ1-5, with D maybe TRBD1 (6 bases). In germline, CDR1 is KGHSH, CDR2 LQKENI. The CDR3 extends over 16 amino acids. V lost 3 bases to trimming and J lost 4 bases, with 16 bases between them. The chain's CDR3 is CASSPDSDRINQPQHF. For the CDR3, the DNA is TGTGCCAGCTCACCGGATTCTGACAGGATAAATCAGCCCCAGCATTTT. Supplemented by reference TRBV18 and TRBJ1-5, the full variable domain reads NAGVMQNPRHLVRRRGQEARLRCSPMKGHSHVYWYRQLPEEGLKFMVYLQKENIIDESGMPKERFSAEFPKEGPSILRIQQVVRGDSAAYFCASSPDSDRINQPQHFGDGTRLSIL.

This clone has just one count. The V call is TRBV6-2 or TRBV6-3, the J call TRBJ1-5, with D possibly TRBD1 on 6 matching bases. Trimming left V 3 bases short and J 6 bases short, with 12 bases between. This CDR3 is 14 amino acids long. The germline CDR1 and CDR2 sequences are MNHEY and SVGEGT. The CDR3 here is CASSYPGDSQPQHF. The CDR3 nucleotides are TGTGCCAGCAGTTATCCAGGGGATAGTCAGCCCCAGCATTTT.

This clone has just a few counts. The chain uses TRBV10-3 and TRBJ2-7, with 9 bases aligning to TRBD1. Germline V gene sequence: CDR1 ENHRY, CDR2 SYGVKD. The CDR3 totals 15 residues. Trimming at V came to 2 bases and at J to 5 bases, leaving 7 bases not matched to a gene. The CDR3 sequence is CAISEGKQGADEQYF. The CDR3 nucleotides read TGTGCCATCAGTGAGGGGAAACAGGGGGCAGACGAGCAGTACTTC.

This clone has just a few counts. V and J are TRBV5-1 and TRBJ2-2; D not certain. The germline V gene encodes CDR1 SGHRS and CDR2 YFSETQ. V was cut by 1 base and J by 6 bases, with 7 bases left in between. The CDR3 runs 13 residues. CDR3 coding DNA: TGCGCCAGCAGCTTGCTCGGTCCCGGGGAGCTGTTTTTT. Translation gives CASSLLGPGELFF.

The chain employs TRBV12-5 and TRBJ1-1; 9 nucleotides align to TRBD1. Germline V gene data show CDR1 as LGHNT and CDR2 as FRNRAP. The CDR3 length is 16 residues. V trimming: 4 bases; J trimming: 4 bases; junction bases outside the gene matches: 10. CDR3 residues: CASGWAGQGIGTEAFF. The DNA for the CDR3 is TGTGCTAGTGGTTGGGCGGGACAGGGTATCGGCACTGAAGCTTTCTTT.

The chain uses TRBV2 and TRBJ2-3; 16 bases are shared with TRBD2. Per the germline V gene, CDR1 is SNHLY and CDR2 is FYNNEI. The CDR3 has 16 residues. V shed 5 bases, J shed 5 bases, and the junction held 4 bases outside the gene matches. CDR3 DNA sequence: TGTGCCAGCAGTTCCGGGACTAGCGGGGGGGTAGATACGCAGTATTTT. As protein: CASSSGTSGGVDTQYF.

The chain employs TRBV4-1 and TRBJ2-7; 8 nucleotides line up with TRBD2. The CDR3 consists of 19 residues. The trim removed 0 bases at V and 6 bases at J, leaving 19 bases unmatched. Germline V gene sequence: CDR1 MGHRA, CDR2 YSYEKL. CDR3 DNA: TGCGCCAGCAGCCAAGATGGCTCGCGGGGGGCTAATATACGGGGCGAGCAGTACTTC. Translated, it gives CASSQDGSRGANIRGEQYF.

The V call is TRBV24-1, the J call TRBJ2-2; weak D call: TRBD1 (6 bases). CDR1 is KGHDR and CDR2 is SFDVKD in the germline V gene. Trimming pared 3 bases from V and 2 bases from J, leaving 9 bases between. The CDR3 is made up of 15 amino acids. CDR3 in DNA: TGTGCCACCAGTGATATACAGGGCAACACCGGGGAGCTGTTTTTT. It yields the protein CATSDIQGNTGELFF.

The chain carries TRBV6-5 and TRBJ1-1, with 8 positions matching TRBD1. The CDR3 spans 12 residues. The V and J ends lost 5 bases and 11 bases, in that order; junction bases with no gene match: 7. Germline lookup yields CDR1 MNHEY and CDR2 SVGAGI. CDR3 in DNA: TGTGCCAGCAGTCCCAGGGGGCTATATGCTTTCTTT. It yields the protein CASSPRGLYAFF.

The chain carries TRBV7-9 and TRBJ1-2; 7 positions agree with TRBD1. CDR1 is SEHNR, CDR2 FQNEAQ, per germline (reference sequence). The CDR3 has 14 residues. V was clipped by 3 bases and J by 3 bases; unmatched bases: 4. CDR3 region: CASSFGQEDYGYTF. The CDR3, as DNA: TGTGCCAGCAGCTTCGGACAGGAGGACTATGGCTACACCTTC.

V is TRBV20-1 and J is TRBJ1-1, with D unclear. Trimming took off 3 bases at V and 11 bases at J, with 10 bases between the two ends. Germline V CDR1 and CDR2: DFQATT, SNEGSKA (reference sequence). The CDR3 is 10 amino acids. In DNA, the CDR3 is TGCAGTGCTAGTCAAGAGTGTGCTTTCTTT. Translated: CSASQECAFF.

This chain connects TRBV12-3 or TRBV12-4 to TRBJ2-5; the D is unclear. The V end was cut by 3 bases, the J end by 3 bases, with 8 bases between. The CDR3 is 13 residues long. In DNA form, the CDR3 reads TGTGCCAGCAGTTTGGCCCAGGAAGAGACCCAGTACTTC. Its protein is CASSLAQEETQYF.

This chain connects TRBV30 to TRBJ1-4; possible D gene TRBD1, 5 bases. The germline V and J ends were trimmed by 3 bases and 4 bases, with 12 bases remaining between them. Germline V CDR1 and CDR2: GTSNPN, SVGIG (reference sequence). This CDR3 has 14 amino acids. The CDR3 reads CAWRFGGSNEKLFF. In DNA, the CDR3 is TGTGCCTGGAGGTTCGGGGGGAGTAATGAAAAACTGTTTTTT. The whole variable domain, remainder taken from reference TRBV30 and TRBJ1-4, is SQTIHQWPATLVQPVGSPLSLECTVEGTSNPNLYWYRQAAGRGLQLLFYSVGIGQISSEVPQNLSASRPQDRQFILSSKKLLLSDSGFYLCAWRFGGSNEKLFFGSGTQLSVL.

This sequence joins TRBV4-1 and TRBJ2-7, with D perhaps TRBD2 (5 bases). Trimming shortened V by 3 bases and J by 3 bases, and 6 bases separated the two germline ends. Germline assignment: CDR1 MGHRA and CDR2 YSYEKL. The CDR3 loop spans 12 amino acids. CDR3 sequence reads: CASSHGDYEQYF. The CDR3 nucleotides read TGCGCCAGCAGCCACGGGGACTACGAGCAGTACTTC.

As for this clone: This CDR3 is also generated by other DNA sequences in the sample. The V gene is TRBV19, the J gene TRBJ2-7; TRBD1 might be the D (6 bases). Looked up from germline, CDR1 is LNHDA and CDR2 is SQIVND (reference sequence). This CDR3 region has 13 residues. The germline V and J ends were trimmed by 5 bases and 7 bases, with 15 bases remaining between them. CDR3 DNA sequence: TGTGCCAGTAGTTCACAGGGTATCGGAGAGCAGTACTTC. Amino acids: CASSSQGIGEQYF.